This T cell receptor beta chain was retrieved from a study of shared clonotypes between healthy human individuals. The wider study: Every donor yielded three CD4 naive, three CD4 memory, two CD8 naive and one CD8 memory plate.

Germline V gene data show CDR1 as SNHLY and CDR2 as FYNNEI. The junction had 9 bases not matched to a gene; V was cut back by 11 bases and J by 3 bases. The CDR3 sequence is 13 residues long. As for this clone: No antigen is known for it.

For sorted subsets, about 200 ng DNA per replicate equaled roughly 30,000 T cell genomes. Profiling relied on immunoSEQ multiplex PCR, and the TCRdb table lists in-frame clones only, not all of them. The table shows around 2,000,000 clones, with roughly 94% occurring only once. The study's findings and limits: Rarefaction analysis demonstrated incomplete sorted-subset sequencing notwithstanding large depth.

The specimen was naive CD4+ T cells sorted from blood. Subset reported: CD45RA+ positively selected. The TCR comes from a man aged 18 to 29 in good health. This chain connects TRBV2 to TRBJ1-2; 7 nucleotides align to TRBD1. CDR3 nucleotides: TGTGCCGGAAACCGACAGGGAGACTATGGCTACACCTTC. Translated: CAGNRQGDYGYTF.